This T cell receptor beta chain was recorded in a study of blood T cell repertoires in COVID-19. As for the study in general: Specimens from acute and convalescent COVID-19 originated in the United States, Italy and Spain.

In the study's own analysis: Amplification of reference gene primers provided the estimated nucleated cell counts. The data were produced by immunoSEQ multiplex PCR, yet TCRdb's version contains in-frame clones alone and is incomplete. D and trimming come from the DNA, and the V and J calls and clone size come from that table. In the table there are over 250,000 clones, approximately 90% of which are singletons. V shed 4 bases and J shed 3 bases, with 10 bases lying between them. This CDR3 region has 13 residues. Germline CDR1 SGHDT, CDR2 YYEEEE. The sequenced material came from peripheral blood. The chain links TRBV5-6 to TRBJ1-1; the D is unclear. This TCR derives from a woman aged 50 to 60 with COVID-19, enrolled during active disease. The CDR3 region is CASSRGFDTEAFF. Written as DNA, the CDR3 is TGTGCCAGCAGCCGCGGCTTCGACACTGAAGCTTTCTTT.